Below, one T cell receptor beta chain is given with its context. The sample is drawn from a study of T cell responses to AZD1222 COVID-19 vaccine. Germline CDR1 reads MNHEY; CDR2 reads SMNVEV (reference sequence). V lost 3 bases, J lost 10 bases, and 3 bases stayed unmatched. This CDR3 region has 12 residues. Clones were read by immunoSEQ multiplex PCR, and TCRdb kept only the in-frame ones, dropping some. This sample has 150,000 or so clones, with around 92% found just once. The genes are TRBV27 and TRBJ1-1; 9 bases agree with TRBD1. The TCR originated in an adult who received the AZD1222 COVID-19 vaccine. Material: peripheral blood, obtained 28 days after the second AZD1222 dose. This CDR3 is CASSLTGGLAFF. CDR3 coding DNA: TGTGCCAGCAGTTTGACAGGGGGATTAGCTTTCTTT.